The 13 T cell receptor beta chains presented below share a single source sample, sequenced in a study of response to subunit inactivated influenza vaccine. TCRdb processed the RT-PCR reads anew with MiXCR; each CDR3 protein has one entry. The data contain some 500,000 distinct CDR3 sequences, over 25% of them singletons. The sample consisted of CD4+ T cells sorted from PBMCs, taken more than 4 days after vaccination. Source of these receptors: a man aged 50 to 59 who received an inactivated influenza vaccine.

This chain uses TRBV10-3 with TRBJ2-3; D call uncertain. The germline CDR1 and CDR2 sequences are ENHRY and SYGVKD. V was shortened by 4 bases and J by 9 bases, with 11 bases between the two germline ends. The CDR3 is made up of 12 amino acids. The CDR3 region is CAISAFTDTQYF. CDR3 DNA: TGTGCCATCAGTGCCTTTACTGACACGCAGTATTTT.

This sequence joins TRBV20-1 and TRBJ2-1; D unresolved. CDR1 and CDR2 (germline): DFQATT, SNEGSKA (reference sequence). With 3 bases removed from V and 3 bases from J, the gap between germline ends came to 15 bases. This CDR3 is 15 amino acids long. The DNA for the CDR3 is TGCAGTGCTAGGAATGACAAGGAGAACTACAATGAGCAGTTCTTC. Residues: CSARNDKENYNEQFF.

V is TRBV10-3 and J is TRBJ2-7, with 10 bases lining up with TRBD1. V gave up 10 bases and J gave up 2 bases; unmatched junction bases: 14. Germline CDR1 reads ENHRY; CDR2 reads SYGVKD. This CDR3 comprises 16 residues. CDR3 amino acids: CATSDRDRGTPYEQYF. Written as DNA, the CDR3 is TGTGCCACCTCTGACCGGGACAGGGGAACTCCCTACGAGCAGTACTTC.

The table lists this clonotype with a few counts. The chain is built from TRBV7-9 and TRBJ2-7; 9 bases agree with TRBD1. Germline V gene sequence: CDR1 SEHNR, CDR2 FQNEAQ (reference sequence). CDR3 length: 16 residues. Trimming at V came to 6 bases and at J to 1 base, leaving 10 bases not matched to a gene. The CDR3 coding sequence is TGTGCCAGCAGACTTATATCCGGGACAGGGTCCTACGAGCAGTACTTC. This encodes CASRLISGTGSYEQYF.

This clonotype was detected a few times. The chain uses TRBV5-1 and TRBJ2-5; 14 bases agree with TRBD2. This CDR3 contains 17 residues. V lost 4 bases to trimming and J lost 0 bases; unmatched junction nucleotides: 5. CDR1 SGHRS and CDR2 YFSETQ come from the germline V gene. DNA of the CDR3: TGCGCCAGCAGCCTCGGACTAGCGGGAGGTTACCAAGAGACCCAGTACTTC. It codes for CASSLGLAGGYQETQYF.

This clonotype was seen more than once but under ten times. This chain links TRBV12-3 or TRBV12-4 with TRBJ1-1; tentatively, D is TRBD1 (6 bases). Trimming stripped 5 bases from V and 4 bases from J, with 14 bases between. The CDR3 covers 14 residues. The CDR3 DNA follows: TGTGCCAGCAGTGAACGCCTCAGGGGCACTGAAGCTTTCTTT. Translating it yields CASSERLRGTEAFF.

The rearrangement joins TRBV5-1 to TRBJ1-4; tentatively, D is TRBD1 (5 bases). The CDR3 extends over 14 amino acids. Germline V lookup: CDR1 SGHRS, CDR2 YFSETQ. V was shortened by 4 bases and J by 0 bases, with 7 bases between the two germline ends. CDR3 DNA sequence: TGCGCCAGCAGCCAGGGTGCAACTAATGAAAAACTGTTTTTT. Encoded protein: CASSQGATNEKLFF.

This clonotype was recorded a few times. This rearrangement joins TRBV10-3 to TRBJ1-6, with D perhaps matching TRBD1 (5 bases). The CDR3 is 14 residues long. Germline V CDR1 and CDR2: ENHRY, SYGVKD. V lost 6 bases and J lost 3, with 9 bases in between. CDR3 in amino acids: CAIRDTSYNSPLHF. The CDR3 DNA follows: TGTGCCATCAGGGACACAAGCTATAATTCACCCCTCCACTTT.

The genes are TRBV12-3 or TRBV12-4 and TRBJ1-4; the D is unclear. Between the trimmed V and J ends, which lost 2 bases and 3 bases, there was a span of 7 bases. The CDR3 is 14 amino acids. The CDR3 coding sequence is TGTGCCAGCAGTTTATACGGTTCTAATGAAAAACTGTTTTTT. Translating it yields CASSLYGSNEKLFF.

The rearrangement joins TRBV7-2 to TRBJ2-2; D may match TRBD1 or TRBD2 (7 bases each). Germline values: CDR1 SGHTA, CDR2 FQGNSA. CDR3 length: 15 residues. V was pared by 7 bases and J by 4 bases, with 16 bases between. The CDR3 nucleotides are TGTGCCAGCAAAGCGGGGACAGACCTCACCGGGGAGCTGTTTTTT. Its translation is CASKAGTDLTGELFF.

This chain joins TRBV4-3 and TRBJ2-3; 8 bases match TRBD1. Per the germline V gene, CDR1 is LGHNA and CDR2 is YSLEER. V shed 3 bases and J 1 base; nucleotides not matched to a gene: 3. The length of the CDR3 is 15 residues. The CDR3 spells CASSQTGARTDTQYF. The DNA for the CDR3 is TGCGCCAGCAGCCAGACAGGGGCCCGCACAGATACGCAGTATTTT.

This clonotype was seen more than once but under ten times. The chain recombines TRBV10-3 with TRBJ1-5; possibly TRBD1 for D (5 bases). Germline CDR1 ENHRY, CDR2 SYGVKD. CDR3 length: 15 amino acids. The V and J ends lost 6 bases and 5 bases respectively, with 17 bases between them. CDR3 loop: CAIRSGALGDQPQHF. The CDR3 DNA is TGTGCCATCAGGTCCGGGGCGTTGGGCGATCAGCCCCAGCATTTT.

The chain carries TRBV12-3 or TRBV12-4 and TRBJ2-3, with a possible D match to TRBD1 (5 bases). The CDR3 contains 14 residues. Trimming removed 3 bases from V and 5 bases from J, with 12 bases in between. CDR3 nucleotides: TGTGCCAGCAGTTTCGGCAGGGTGGTAGATACGCAGTATTTT. This translates into CASSFGRVVDTQYF.